This TCR beta chain was obtained from a study of sequential checkpoint blockade in melanoma. Study in general: Randomization was 1:1 between first-line nivolumab→ipilimumab and ipilimumab→nivolumab. After both sequences, patients received maintenance nivolumab.

Germline V CDR1 and CDR2: SQVTM, ANQGSEA. The CDR3 is made up of 17 amino acids. The ends lost 0 bases at V and 7 bases at J; junction bases unmatched: 15. Profiled with immunoSEQ multiplex PCR; TCRdb holds only in-frame clones, not every one. This table has some 31,000 clones, roughly 90% appearing once. Treatment meaning: randomized to nivolumab then ipilimumab (arm A) or the reverse (arm B). DNA-damaging chemotherapy had not been given to any patient beforehand. Live CD3+CD8+ CD19− CD56− cells were sorted from PBMCs. The specimen was CD8+ T cells sorted from blood (inferred from file names), collected from a patient given nivolumab and ipilimumab in sequence. The J gene is TRBJ1-2, the V gene TRBV29-1, with 9 bases matching TRBD1. The sequence came from a human donor with melanoma. The DNA of the CDR3 is TGCAGCGTTGAAGAAGTCCCGGGACAGGGCCCCCTGGGTGGCTACACCTTC. Residues: CSVEEVPGQGPLGGYTF.